Listed here are 18 T cell receptor beta chains from one sample, sequenced in a study of PD-1 blockade in mismatch repair-deficient tumors. Using immunoSEQ multiplex PCR, the repertoire was profiled, and TCRdb retains in-frame clones only, with some absent. The sample lists over 100,000 clones, over 65% seen once, with less than 5.5% in the top ten. Sequencing was performed on peripheral blood, taken approximately 60 weeks after starting pembrolizumab. These receptors all come from an adult with mismatch repair-deficient cancer.

The chain recombines TRBV6-6 with TRBJ2-3; D gene unclear. In germline, CDR1 is MNHNY, CDR2 SVGAGI (reference sequence). The CDR3 extends over 13 amino acids. The ends were cut back, 3 bases at V and 3 bases at J, with 7 bases in the middle. DNA for the CDR3: TGTGCCAGCAGTTATTTGGAGACAGATACGCAGTATTTT. Protein product: CASSYLETDTQYF.

This chain uses TRBV10-3 with TRBJ2-5, with D possibly being TRBD1 or TRBD2 (5 bases each). In germline, CDR1 is ENHRY, CDR2 SYGVKD. This CDR3 has 13 residues. With 6 bases removed from V and 7 bases from J, the gap between germline ends came to 15 bases. The CDR3 DNA follows: TGTGCCATCAGGGGACGCCTGGGGTTGACCCAGTACTTC. Protein: CAIRGRLGLTQYF.

V usage is TRBV6-5 and J usage is TRBJ1-5, with no clear D. The CDR3 covers 10 residues. The germline gives CDR1 MNHEY, CDR2 SVGAGI. V lost 8 bases to trimming and J lost 5 bases, with 4 bases between them. DNA for the CDR3: TGTGCCAGCGGGGATCAGCCCCAGCATTTT. Translated: CASGDQPQHF.

This chain links TRBV5-1 with TRBJ1-1; 10 positions match TRBD1. V lost 4 bases to trimming and J lost 4 bases; unmatched junction nucleotides: 10. The CDR3 length is 16 residues. Germline V gives CDR1 SGHRS, CDR2 YFSETQ. The CDR3 sequence: CASSPRTGGSITEAFF. CDR3 bases: TGCGCCAGCAGCCCTAGGACAGGGGGTTCGATCACTGAAGCTTTCTTT.

The chain joins TRBV7-8 to TRBJ2-5; no definite D call. Trimming removed 1 base at V and 5 bases at J, with 5 bases between. The CDR3 has 12 amino acids. Germline V gives CDR1 SGHVS, CDR2 FQNEAQ. The chain's CDR3 is CASSLVAETQYF. The CDR3 coding sequence is TGTGCCAGCAGCTTAGTTGCGGAGACCCAGTACTTC. Using reference TRBV7-8 and TRBJ2-5 for the parts outside the CDR3, the full variable domain is GAGVSQSPRYKVAKRGQDVALRCDPISGHVSLFWYQQALGQGPEFLTYFQNEAQLDKSGLPSDRFFAERPEGSVSTLKIQRTQQEDSAVYLCASSLVAETQYFGPGTRLLVL.

This clone was detected ten times or more. CDR3 DNA: TGTGCCAGTATGGATAAGACAGGGAGTTCGGCTAACTATGGCTACACCTTC. Protein: CASMDKTGSSANYGYTF. The J gene is TRBJ1-2, the V gene TRBV19; 7 bases align to TRBD1. V was pared by 7 bases and J by 0 bases, with 14 bases of the junction left unmatched. Germline V CDR1 and CDR2: LNHDA, SQIVND (reference sequence). The CDR3 spans 17 residues. Looking up the rest from reference TRBV19 and TRBJ1-2 gives the full variable domain: DGGITQSPKYLFRKEGQNVTLSCEQNLNHDAMYWYRQDPGQGLRLIYYSQIVNDFQKGDIAEGYSVSREKKESFPLTVTSAQKNPTAFYLCASMDKTGSSANYGYTFGSGTRLTVV.

This clone showed up just once. This chain links TRBV7-3 with TRBJ1-2, with D unresolved. V lost 5 bases and J lost 4, with 14 bases in between. CDR3 size: 14 residues. Germline V gene data show CDR1 as SGHTA and CDR2 as FQGTGA. This chain's CDR3 is CASSTTSFRYGYTF. The DNA for the CDR3 is TGTGCCAGCAGCACAACATCCTTCCGCTATGGCTACACCTTC. Variable domain in full (rest from reference TRBV7-3 and TRBJ1-2): GAGVSQTPSNKVTEKGKYVELRCDPISGHTALYWYRQSLGQGPEFLIYFQGTGAADDSGLPNDRFFAVRPEGSVSTLKIQRTERGDSAVYLCASSTTSFRYGYTFGSGTRLTVV.

This sequence joins TRBV13 and TRBJ2-2; possible D gene TRBD1, 6 bases. V was cut by 5 bases and J by 3 bases, with 13 bases left in between. Germline-derived CDR1 and CDR2 are PRHDT and FYEKMQ (reference sequence). This CDR3 is built from 15 residues. The CDR3 loop reads CASSPRGPYTGELFF. The CDR3 DNA is TGTGCCAGCAGCCCCAGGGGACCTTACACCGGGGAGCTGTTTTTT.

J is TRBJ2-7 and V is TRBV4-1; D call uncertain. The CDR3 runs to 13 residues. CDR1 and CDR2 from the germline V gene are MGHRA and YSYEKL. V was shortened by 4 bases and J by 4 bases, with 11 bases between the two germline ends. Here the CDR3 reads CASSPGLFYEQYF. The CDR3 DNA follows: TGCGCCAGCAGCCCGGGCCTATTTTACGAGCAGTACTTC.

This chain joins TRBV7-2 and TRBJ1-4; D gene unclear. The V and J ends lost 8 bases and 3 bases respectively, with 16 bases between them. CDR1 and CDR2 (germline): SGHTA, FQGNSA. This CDR3 has 15 amino acids. In nucleotides, the CDR3 is TGTGCCAGCGGGTCCCGAGGGCTCGCTAATGAAAAACTGTTTTTT. Encoded protein: CASGSRGLANEKLFF.

The V call is TRBV12-5, the J call TRBJ2-7; either TRBD1 or TRBD2 may fit D (5 bases each). Germline-derived CDR1 and CDR2 are LGHNT and FRNRAP. Trimming removed 2 bases from V and 6 bases from J, with 8 bases in between. The CDR3 totals 12 residues. CDR3 bases: TGTGCTAGTGGTTTGTTCGGGGCCGAGCAGTACTTC. This translates into CASGLFGAEQYF.

The rearrangement joins TRBV30 to TRBJ1-1, with D maybe TRBD1 (5 bases). CDR3 size: 13 residues. Germline V gives CDR1 GTSNPN, CDR2 SVGIG (reference sequence). With 0 bases removed from V and 8 bases from J, the gap between germline ends came to 13 bases. CDR3 coding DNA: TGTGCCTGGAGTGTATCGGGGTGGACAGAAGCTTTCTTT. Protein product: CAWSVSGWTEAFF.

J is TRBJ1-2 and V is TRBV5-1; no clear D. Germline V gene sequence: CDR1 SGHRS, CDR2 YFSETQ. V was pared by 0 bases and J by 0 bases, with 12 bases between. This CDR3 comprises 16 residues. CDR3 coding DNA: TGCGCCAGCAGCTTGGCCCAGGCAGCTACTAACTATGGCTACACCTTC. Its translation: CASSLAQAATNYGYTF.

This clone has a handful of counts. This sequence joins TRBV30 and TRBJ2-7; tentative D call: TRBD2 (6 bases). The germline CDR1 and CDR2 sequences are GTSNPN and SVGIG (reference sequence). The length of the CDR3 is 13 residues. Trimming cost V 3 bases and J 1 base, with 10 bases left between them. In DNA form, the CDR3 reads TGTGCCTGGAGCATCGGAGGGTCCTACGAGCAGTACTTC. Protein: CAWSIGGSYEQYF. The entire variable domain, with the rest obtained from reference TRBV30 and TRBJ2-7, is as follows: SQTIHQWPATLVQPVGSPLSLECTVEGTSNPNLYWYRQAAGRGLQLLFYSVGIGQISSEVPQNLSASRPQDRQFILSSKKLLLSDSGFYLCAWSIGGSYEQYFGPGTRLTVT.

The CDR3 protein is CASSEGASSYNEQFF. The CDR3, as DNA: TGTGCCAGCAGTGAGGGCGCTAGCTCCTACAATGAGCAGTTCTTC. The gene calls are TRBV6-4 and TRBJ2-1; no clear D gene. The V end was cut by 3 bases, the J end by 0 bases, with 9 bases between. Per germline, CDR1 MRHNA and CDR2 SNTAGT. The CDR3 sequence is 15 residues long.

This chain links TRBV5-4 with TRBJ1-2; D possibly corresponds to TRBD1 (5 bases). The V end was cut by 2 bases, the J end by 6 bases, with 8 bases between. The germline CDR1 and CDR2 sequences are SGHNT and YYREEE (reference sequence). The CDR3 is 12 amino acids. The CDR3 sequence: CASSFGGNGYTF. The CDR3 DNA sequence: TGTGCCAGCAGCTTTGGGGGAAATGGCTACACCTTC.

The chain combines TRBV15 with TRBJ2-3; 9 bases fit TRBD1. With V trimmed by 8 bases and J by 1 base, 7 bases remained unmatched. The CDR3 length is 15 residues. Looked up from germline, CDR1 is LNHNV and CDR2 is YYDKDF (reference sequence). CDR3 in DNA: TGTGCCACCTCAGCCGGGACAGGGCGCACAGATACGCAGTATTTT. Encoded protein: CATSAGTGRTDTQYF. Full variable domain (rest looked up from reference TRBV15 and TRBJ2-3): DAMVIQNPRYQVTQFGKPVTLSCSQTLNHNVMYWYQQKSSQAPKLLFHYYDKDFNNEADTPDNFQSRRPNTSFCFLDIRSPGLGDTAMYLCATSAGTGRTDTQYFGPGTRLTVL.

A remark on this clone: A much larger clone is a single base away; this may be a read error. This sample also contains other DNA sequences that code for the same CDR3. The V and J genes are TRBV4-1 and TRBJ2-2; D call uncertain. The CDR3 sequence is 13 residues long. Germline CDR1 MGHRA, CDR2 YSYEKL. The ends were cut back, 0 bases at V and 6 bases at J, with 5 bases in the middle. The CDR3 nucleotides read TGCGCCAGCAGCCAAGATCTAGCCGGGGAGCTGTTTTTT. Its translation is CASSQDLAGELFF.